The 13 T cell receptor beta chains listed next were all sequenced from one sample in a study of shared clonotypes between healthy human individuals. Measured with immunoSEQ multiplex PCR; TCRdb has only the in-frame clones, and not every one. The data contain some 980,000 clones, over 75% of them seen just once; the ten biggest clones take up about 1.5%. The sample consisted of memory CD4+ T cells sorted from blood. Stated subset: CD45RA-negative fraction. The receptors were sampled from a man between 18 and 29 years old in good health.

This chain links TRBV5-1 with TRBJ2-1; 7 bases line up with TRBD2. Germline V gives CDR1 SGHRS, CDR2 YFSETQ. V was pared by 5 bases and J by 0 bases, with 5 bases of the junction left unmatched. CDR3 size: 15 residues. CDR3 DNA sequence: TGCGCCAGCAGGGCTAGCGGTAGCTCCTACAATGAGCAGTTCTTC. Its translation is CASRASGSSYNEQFF.

V usage is TRBV19 and J usage is TRBJ1-5; D not resolved. Germline lookup yields CDR1 LNHDA and CDR2 SQIVND (reference sequence). The V and J ends lost 5 bases and 1 base respectively, with 18 bases between them. The CDR3 spans 17 residues. The CDR3 DNA is TGTGCCAGTAGTCCCAGGACTGTACGAGGCAGCAATCAGCCCCAGCATTTT. This sequence encodes CASSPRTVRGSNQPQHF.

The chain links TRBV28 to TRBJ1-6; 7 nucleotides agree with TRBD1. V was pared by 3 bases and J by 10 bases, with 6 bases of the junction left unmatched. Germline V gene data show CDR1 as MDHEN and CDR2 as SYDVKM. The CDR3 is made up of 14 amino acids. CDR3 amino acids: CASSFPRGKSPLHF. DNA for the CDR3: TGTGCCAGCAGTTTTCCCAGGGGGAAGTCACCCCTCCACTTT.

This clone has only one observation. This specimen includes other DNA sequences encoding the same CDR3. The gene calls are TRBV10-3 and TRBJ2-5; D may be TRBD1 (7 bases). CDR1 and CDR2 (germline): ENHRY, SYGVKD. The V gene lost 6 bases and the J gene lost 4 bases, with 15 bases spanning the gap. The CDR3 runs 14 residues. CDR3 DNA: TGTGCCATCAGCGACGGAGGGGGCGGAGAGACCCAGTACTTC. This codes for CAISDGGGGETQYF.

The gene calls are TRBV18 and TRBJ2-2; D remains unclear. V was pared by 0 bases and J by 4 bases, with 6 bases between. The germline V gene encodes CDR1 KGHSH and CDR2 LQKENI. This CDR3 region has 14 residues. For the CDR3, the DNA is TGTGCCAGCTCACCACCGGTCGGCACCGGGGAGCTGTTTTTT. Protein: CASSPPVGTGELFF.

This clone was picked up one time. The chain joins TRBV7-9 to TRBJ2-3, with D perhaps matching TRBD2 (5 bases). V lost 0 bases to trimming and J lost 2 bases, with 9 bases between them. CDR1 SEHNR and CDR2 FQNEAQ come from the germline V gene (reference sequence). CDR3 length: 15 amino acids. In DNA form, the CDR3 reads TGTGCCAGCAGCTTAGCTTTGGACTCCACAGATACGCAGTATTTT. Translating gives CASSLALDSTDTQYF.

This clone came up a few times. The V and J genes are TRBV27 and TRBJ1-5, with D maybe TRBD1 (6 bases). The CDR3 is made up of 12 amino acids. Germline lookup yields CDR1 MNHEY and CDR2 SMNVEV (reference sequence). Trimming took off 9 bases at V and 7 bases at J, with 13 bases between the two ends. CDR3 DNA sequence: TGTGCCAGTGCAACAGGGAACCAGCCCCAGCATTTT. It specifies CASATGNQPQHF.

J is TRBJ2-5 and V is TRBV4-3; tentative D call: TRBD1 (6 bases). V was clipped by 5 bases and J by 5 bases, with 21 bases between them. The CDR3 sequence is 16 residues long. Germline lookup yields CDR1 LGHNA and CDR2 YSLEER. This chain's CDR3 is CASSWTGTLKEETQYF. The CDR3 DNA sequence: TGCGCCAGCAGCTGGACCGGGACACTGAAAGAGGAGACCCAGTACTTC.

This clone came up once. V gene TRBV6-6 combines with J gene TRBJ2-2, with a possible D match to TRBD2 (5 bases). In germline, CDR1 is MNHNY, CDR2 SVGAGI (reference sequence). The CDR3 covers 12 residues. With 6 bases removed from V and 6 bases from J, the gap between germline ends came to 8 bases. The CDR3 DNA reads TGTGCCAGCAGCCGGAGGCCCGGGGAGCTGTTTTTT. Its protein is CASSRRPGELFF.

This chain joins TRBV5-1 and TRBJ2-5; D gene unclear. Germline-derived CDR1 and CDR2 are SGHRS and YFSETQ. The CDR3 is 16 amino acids. V was cut by 0 bases and J by 1 base, with 13 bases left in between. CDR3 loop: CASSLAVYSGQETQYF. The CDR3 region has the DNA TGCGCCAGCAGCTTGGCTGTCTATTCTGGCCAAGAGACCCAGTACTTC.

The table lists this clone with many counts. This chain's CDR3 is CASSPGPRQETQYF. DNA for the CDR3: TGTGCCAGCAGCCCGGGGCCCCGCCAAGAGACCCAGTACTTC. This sequence joins TRBV5-6 and TRBJ2-5, with D perhaps given as TRBD1 or TRBD2 (5 bases each). This CDR3 spans 14 amino acids. Germline lookup yields CDR1 SGHDT and CDR2 YYEEEE. The germline V and J ends were trimmed by 4 bases and 1 base, with 11 bases remaining between them.

The chain is built from TRBV21-1 and TRBJ2-7. TRBV21-1 corresponds to a pseudogene. The CDR3 runs 16 residues. The CDR3 is CATPFLPGTIFVEQYF. The CDR3 coding sequence is TGTGCCACCCCCTTCCTCCCGGGGACGATCTTTGTAGAGCAGTACTTC.

In regard to this clone: This same CDR3 is encoded by further DNA sequences in the sample. The rearrangement links TRBV5-4 to TRBJ2-3; D not resolved. The CDR3 totals 13 residues. V was pared by 2 bases and J by 3 bases, with 7 bases between. CDR1 is SGHNT, CDR2 YYREEE, per germline (reference sequence). CDR3 region: CASSLPSTDTQYF. DNA of the CDR3: TGTGCCAGCAGCTTACCATCAACAGATACGCAGTATTTT.